This T cell receptor (beta chain) was recorded in a study of cytomegalovirus exposure and HLA in healthy donors. Germline CDR1 SNHLY, CDR2 FYNNEI. With V trimmed by 11 bases and J by 5 bases, 15 bases remained unmatched. The CDR3 is 15 amino acids. A multiplex PCR was run with 60 Vbeta primers and 13 Jbeta primers. Generated by immunoSEQ multiplex PCR, the TCRdb table keeps only in-frame clones and is missing some. This sample has approximately 85,000 clones, with around 77% found just once. Specimen: PBMCs. The receptor comes from a man under 40 in good health and CMV-seronegative. The gene calls are TRBV2 and TRBJ2-1, with 7 bases identical to TRBD1. The CDR3 DNA reads TGTGCCTCCCTTAAGGACCGGGACAGAAACAATGAGCAGTTCTTC. Protein: CASLKDRDRNNEQFF. The whole variable domain, remainder taken from reference TRBV2 and TRBJ2-1, is EPEVTQTPSHQVTQMGQEVILRCVPISNHLYFYWYRQILGQKVEFLVSFYNNEISEKSEIFDDQFSVERPDGSNFTLKIRSTKLEDSAMYFCASLKDRDRNNEQFFGPGTRLTVL.